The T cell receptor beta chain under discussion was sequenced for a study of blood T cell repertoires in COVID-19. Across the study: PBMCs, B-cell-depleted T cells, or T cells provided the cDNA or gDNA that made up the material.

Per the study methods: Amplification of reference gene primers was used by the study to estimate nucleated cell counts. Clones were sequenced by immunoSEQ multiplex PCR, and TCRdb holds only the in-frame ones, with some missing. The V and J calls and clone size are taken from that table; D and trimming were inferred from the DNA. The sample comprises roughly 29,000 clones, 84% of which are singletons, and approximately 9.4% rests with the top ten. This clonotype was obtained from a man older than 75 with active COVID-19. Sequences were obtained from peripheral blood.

The CDR3 DNA reads TGCGCCAGCAGCCTGGGGACAGGGGGTTCAGCTTTCTTT. Translation gives CASSLGTGGSAFF. The chain uses TRBV5-1 and TRBJ1-1; the match to TRBD1 covers 11 bases. The germline gives CDR1 SGHRS, CDR2 YFSETQ. The CDR3 has 13 residues. V lost 4 bases and J lost 10; bases outside the gene matches: 6.